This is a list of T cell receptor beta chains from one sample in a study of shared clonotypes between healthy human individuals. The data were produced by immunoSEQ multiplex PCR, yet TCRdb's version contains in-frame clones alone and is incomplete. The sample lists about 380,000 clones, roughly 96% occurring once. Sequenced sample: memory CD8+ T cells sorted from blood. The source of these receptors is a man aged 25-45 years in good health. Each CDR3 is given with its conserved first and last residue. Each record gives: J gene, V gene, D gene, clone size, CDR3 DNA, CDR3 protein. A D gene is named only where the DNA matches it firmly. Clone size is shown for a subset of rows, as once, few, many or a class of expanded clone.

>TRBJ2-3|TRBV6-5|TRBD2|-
TGTGCCAGCAGTCTAGCGGGAGGCACAGATACGCAGTATTTT
CASSLAGGTDTQYF
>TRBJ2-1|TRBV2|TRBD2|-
TGTGCCAGCAGCCTAGCGGGAGAGGGCGACAATGAGCAGTTCTTC
CASSLAGEGDNEQFF
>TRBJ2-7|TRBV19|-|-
TGTGCCAGTAGTCCGCAGGGTTGGCCCTACGAGCAGTACTTC
CASSPQGWPYEQYF
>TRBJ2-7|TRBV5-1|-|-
TGCGCCAGCAGATGGGGGGAAGGGTACGAGCAGTACTTC
CASRWGEGYEQYF
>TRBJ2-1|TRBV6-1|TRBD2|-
TGTGCCAGCAGGAGGCCTAGCGGGTACAATGAGCAGTTCTTC
CASRRPSGYNEQFF
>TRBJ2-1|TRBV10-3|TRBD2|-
TGTGCCATCAGTGATCCGGGCGGGAGAGTCAATGAGCAGTTCTTC
CAISDPGGRVNEQFF
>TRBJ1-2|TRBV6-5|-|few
TGTGCCAGCGGGCGGAAGGCCTATGGCTACACCTTC
CASGRKAYGYTF
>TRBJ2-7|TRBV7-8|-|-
TGTGCCAGCAGCTTAGTCGGCCTCTTCGAGCAGTACTTC
CASSLVGLFEQYF
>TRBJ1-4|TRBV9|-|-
TGTGCCAGCAACCAAGAAAATGAAAAACTGTTTTTT
CASNQENEKLFF
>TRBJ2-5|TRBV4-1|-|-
TGCGCCAGCAGCCAACAAAGGGGAAATCAAGAGACCCAGTACTTC
CASSQQRGNQETQYF
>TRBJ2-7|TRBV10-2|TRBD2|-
TGCGCCAGCAGCCCTGGGTGGGGGGGGACCTACGAGCAGTACTTC
CASSPGWGGTYEQYF
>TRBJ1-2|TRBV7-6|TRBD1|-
TGTGCCAGCAGCTTAGAGACAGGGGCTGGCTACACCTTC
CASSLETGAGYTF
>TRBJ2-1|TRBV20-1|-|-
TGCAGTGCCCCCTGGGGGCAGGGACAGTTCTTC
CSAPWGQGQFF
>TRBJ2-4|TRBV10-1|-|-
TGCGCCAGCAGCCGGGACAACAAAAACATTCAGTACTTC
CASSRDNKNIQYF
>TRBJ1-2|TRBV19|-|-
TGTGCCGGGCGCCGGAACTATGGCTACACCTTC
CAGRRNYGYTF
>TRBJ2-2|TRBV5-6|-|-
TGTGCCAGCAGCTTGAATGGAGCCGGGGAGCTGTTTTTT
CASSLNGAGELFF
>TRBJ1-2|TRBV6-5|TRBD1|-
TGTGCCAGCAGTTATGAAGGGGGCCCCGTGGGCTACACCTTC
CASSYEGGPVGYTF
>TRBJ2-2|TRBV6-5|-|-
TGTGCCAGCAGGCCCGGACCGATCCCCGGGGAGCTGTTTTTT
CASRPGPIPGELFF
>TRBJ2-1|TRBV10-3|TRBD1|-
TGTGCCATCAGTGAGACAACAGGGGTTTATTTCGATGAGCAGTTCTTC
CAISETTGVYFDEQFF
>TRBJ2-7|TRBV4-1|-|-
TGCGCCAGCAGCCAAGATCCGGACAGAGACTTTTCCGAGCAGTACTTC
CASSQDPDRDFSEQYF
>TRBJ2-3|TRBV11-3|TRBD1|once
TGTGCCAGCAGCCAAACAGGGGGCACAGATACGCAGTATTTT
CASSQTGGTDTQYF
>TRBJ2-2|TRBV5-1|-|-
TGCGCCAGCAGCTTGGGAGAGGGCCCAGCCGGGGAGCTGTTTTTT
CASSLGEGPAGELFF
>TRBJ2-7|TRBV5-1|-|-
TGCGCCAGCAGCTTGGGCGGACCCGGCGAGCAGTACTTC
CASSLGGPGEQYF
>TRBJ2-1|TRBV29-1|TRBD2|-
TGCAGCTCCCGAGGGCTAGCGGCTTACAATGAGCAGTTCTTC
CSSRGLAAYNEQFF
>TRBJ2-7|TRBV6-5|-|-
TGTGCCAGCAGCCAAGGGACCTTTTACGAGCAGTACTTC
CASSQGTFYEQYF
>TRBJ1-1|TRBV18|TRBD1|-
TGTGCCAGCTCACCACCGGGGACAGGGGTAGAAGCTTTCTTT
CASSPPGTGVEAFF
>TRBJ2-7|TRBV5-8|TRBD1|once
TGTGCCAGCAGCTCCGGACAGGGGGAAGAGCAGTACTTC
CASSSGQGEEQYF
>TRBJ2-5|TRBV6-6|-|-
TGTGCCAGCAGTTACCGGACCCTGCGTCAAGAGACCCAGTACTTC
CASSYRTLRQETQYF
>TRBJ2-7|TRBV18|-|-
TGTGCCAGCTCACCACAGAGAGGGACGGACGAGCAGTACTTC
CASSPQRGTDEQYF
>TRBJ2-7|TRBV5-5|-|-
TGTGCCAGCAGCTTGGCAGGGATGGACCTTTACGAGCAGTACTTC
CASSLAGMDLYEQYF
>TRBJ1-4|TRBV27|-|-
TGTGCCAGCAGTTTAGTGGGGGATGAAAAACTGTTTTTT
CASSLVGDEKLFF
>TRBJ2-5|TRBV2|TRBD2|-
TGTGCCAGCAGTGAGGACCGGCTAGCGGGCGGAGAGACCCAGTACTTC
CASSEDRLAGGETQYF
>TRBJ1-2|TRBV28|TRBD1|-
TGTGCCAGCAGTAGACCCGGGACAGGGATGTTTAACTATGGCTACACCTTC
CASSRPGTGMFNYGYTF
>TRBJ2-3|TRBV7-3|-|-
TGTGCCAGCAGCTTTCTACCAAGCCCAGATACGCAGTATTTT
CASSFLPSPDTQYF
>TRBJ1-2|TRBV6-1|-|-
TGTGCCAGAGGGGAAAGGGACTATGGCTACACCTTC
CARGERDYGYTF
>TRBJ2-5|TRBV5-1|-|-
TGCGCCAGCAGCTTGGGCGCGTTAGAGACCCAGTACTTC
CASSLGALETQYF
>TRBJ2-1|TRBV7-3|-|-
TGTGCCAGCAGCCCCTTAGCACGGGATTACGGCAATGAGCAGTTCTTC
CASSPLARDYGNEQFF
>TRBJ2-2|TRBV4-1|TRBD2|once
TGCGCCAGCAGCTCAATGAAACTAGCGGGGCTCGGCGAGCTGTTTTTT
CASSSMKLAGLGELFF
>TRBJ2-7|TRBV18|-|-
TGTGCCAGCTCACCGAGCCGGGACTCCTACGAGCAGTACTTC
CASSPSRDSYEQYF
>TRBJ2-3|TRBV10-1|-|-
TGCGCCAACAAGGAGGTAGATACGCAGTATTTT
CANKEVDTQYF
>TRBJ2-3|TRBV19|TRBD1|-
TGTGCCAGTAGTATTAATCGCGGGACAGGGGGAGATACGCAGTATTTT
CASSINRGTGGDTQYF
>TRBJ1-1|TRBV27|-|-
TGTGCCAGCAGTGTCGGGGGATGGGGGACTGAAGCTTTCTTT
CASSVGGWGTEAFF
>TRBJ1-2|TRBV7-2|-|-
TGTGCCAGCAGCTTAACGGAGGATAACTATGGCTACACCTTC
CASSLTEDNYGYTF
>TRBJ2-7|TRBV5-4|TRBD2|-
TGTGCCAGCAGCTTTAGCGGGAGTATCTACGAGCAGTACTTC
CASSFSGSIYEQYF
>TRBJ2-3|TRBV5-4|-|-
TGTGCCAGCAGCTCGGAGGATACGCAGTATTTT
CASSSEDTQYF
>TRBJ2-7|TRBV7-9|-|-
TGTGCCAGCAGCTTAGATAGGGGGGGCGCCTACGAGCAGTACTTC
CASSLDRGGAYEQYF
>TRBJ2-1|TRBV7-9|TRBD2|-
TGTGCCAGCAGCTTAGCGGGAGGGGCGGTCAATGAGCAGTTCTTC
CASSLAGGAVNEQFF
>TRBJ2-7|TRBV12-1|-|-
TGTGCCAGCAGCTCGGCTAGCGGGATTATCTACGAGCAGTACTTC
CASSSASGIIYEQYF
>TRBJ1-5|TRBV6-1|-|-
TGTGCCAGCAGTGAAGCGGGAGGGAATCAGCCCCAGCATTTT
CASSEAGGNQPQHF
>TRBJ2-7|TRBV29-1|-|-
TGCAGCGTTGGTGATCGCTACGAGCAGTACTTC
CSVGDRYEQYF
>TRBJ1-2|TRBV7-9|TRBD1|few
TGTGCCAGCAGCTTCGGGACAGGGTATGGCTACACCTTC
CASSFGTGYGYTF
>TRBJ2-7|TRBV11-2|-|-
TGTGCCAGCAGCTTATTCGGTCTTCTCGAGCAGTACTTC
CASSLFGLLEQYF
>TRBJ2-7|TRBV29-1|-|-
TGCAGCGTTGGAGGGGATTCCTCCTACGAGCAGTACTTC
CSVGGDSSYEQYF
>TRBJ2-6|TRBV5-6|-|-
TGTGCCAGCAGCTTGGGGGCTGGGGCCAACGTCCTGACTTTC
CASSLGAGANVLTF
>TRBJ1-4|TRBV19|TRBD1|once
TGTGCCAGTAGTTCAGACAGGGCAACTAATGAAAAACTGTTTTTT
CASSSDRATNEKLFF
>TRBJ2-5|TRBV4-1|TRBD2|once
TGCGCCAGCAGCCTCACACTAGCGGGAGGGCAAGAGACCCAGTACTTC
CASSLTLAGGQETQYF
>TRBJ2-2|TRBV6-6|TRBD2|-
TGTGCCAGCAGTTTCGGGACTAGAGGGACCGGGGAGCTGTTTTTT
CASSFGTRGTGELFF
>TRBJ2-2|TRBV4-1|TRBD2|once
TGCGCCAGCAGCCAGGGGAGTCCTAGCGGGAGGGAGGGCACCGGGGAGCTGTTTTTT
CASSQGSPSGREGTGELFF
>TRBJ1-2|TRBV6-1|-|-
TGTGCCAGCAGTGCAAGTATTAAGAACTATGGCTACACCTTC
CASSASIKNYGYTF
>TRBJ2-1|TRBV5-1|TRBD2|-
TGCGCCAGCAGCTTGGTGGCGGGAGACAATGAGCAGTTCTTC
CASSLVAGDNEQFF